These 5 T cell receptor beta chains were sequenced from one sample in a study of cytomegalovirus exposure and HLA in healthy donors. Primers: 60 Vbeta forward and 13 Jbeta reverse. Sequencing used immunoSEQ multiplex PCR; TCRdb keeps in-frame clones, though not all of them. The sample shows over 100,000 clones, and under 2% sits with its ten largest clones. The sequencing sample was made of PBMCs. The origin of the receptors is a woman aged 40-49 years in good health and CMV-seropositive.

The chain employs TRBV27 and TRBJ1-1; 10 bases line up with TRBD1. V lost 6 bases to trimming and J lost 1 base; unmatched junction nucleotides: 14. The CDR3 sequence is 18 residues long. Germline lookup yields CDR1 MNHEY and CDR2 SMNVEV (reference sequence). The CDR3 loop reads CASSNLKLTGGQNTEAFF. CDR3 DNA sequence: TGTGCCAGCAGCAACCTCAAATTGACAGGGGGCCAGAACACTGAAGCTTTCTTT.

The chain carries TRBV11-1 and TRBJ1-2; no clear D gene. The germline gives CDR1 SGHAT, CDR2 FQDESV (reference sequence). This CDR3 comprises 12 residues. V was trimmed by 5 bases and J by 8 bases, leaving 12 bases between them. CDR3 coding DNA: TGTGCCAGCAGCGAGATCAGGAGGGGCTACACCTTC. The encoded protein is CASSEIRRGYTF. Full variable domain (missing parts from reference TRBV11-1 and TRBJ1-2): EAEVAQSPRYKITEKSQAVAFWCDPISGHATLYWYRQILGQGPELLVQFQDESVVDDSQLPKDRFSAERLKGVDSTLKIQPAELGDSAMYLCASSEIRRGYTFGSGTRLTVV.

The chain has TRBV11-2 and TRBJ2-7; 10 positions agree with TRBD2. The CDR3 spans 15 residues. Trimming took 5 bases from V and 3 from J; bases not matched to a gene: 7. Germline V CDR1 and CDR2: SGHAT, FQNNGV. The CDR3 region is CASSRTSGDVYEQYF. DNA of the CDR3: TGTGCCAGCAGCCGGACTAGCGGAGACGTCTACGAGCAGTACTTC.

This chain joins TRBV7-2 and TRBJ2-1; 7 bases are a match to TRBD2. The germline V gene has CDR1 SGHTA and CDR2 FQGNSA. V trimming: 1 base; J trimming: 4 bases; junction bases outside the gene matches: 4. CDR3 length: 15 amino acids. The CDR3 reads CASSLEPSGYNEQFF. CDR3 nucleotide sequence: TGTGCCAGCAGCTTAGAACCTAGCGGTTACAATGAGCAGTTCTTC.

The chain combines TRBV5-1 with TRBJ2-1; tentative D call: TRBD2 (6 bases). In germline, CDR1 is SGHRS, CDR2 YFSETQ. The CDR3 has 14 amino acids. Trimming took 2 bases from V and 5 from J, leaving 11 bases between them. In DNA, the CDR3 is TGCGCCAGCAGCTTTGGGGACTTAAACAATGAGCAGTTCTTC. Encoded protein: CASSFGDLNNEQFF.